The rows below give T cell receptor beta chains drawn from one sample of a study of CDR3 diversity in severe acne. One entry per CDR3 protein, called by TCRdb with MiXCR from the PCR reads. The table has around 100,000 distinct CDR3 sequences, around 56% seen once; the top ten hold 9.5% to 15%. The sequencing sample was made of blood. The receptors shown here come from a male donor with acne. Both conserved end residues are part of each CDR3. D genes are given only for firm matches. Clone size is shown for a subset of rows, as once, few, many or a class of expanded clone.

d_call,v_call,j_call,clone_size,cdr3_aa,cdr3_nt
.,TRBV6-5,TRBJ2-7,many,CASSYRQSSYEQYF,TGTGCCAGCAGTTACCGACAGTCCTCCTACGAGCAGTACTTC
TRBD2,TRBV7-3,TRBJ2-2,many,CASSSEAGGAGELFF,TGTGCCAGCAGCTCGGAAGCGGGAGGCGCCGGGGAGCTGTTTTTT
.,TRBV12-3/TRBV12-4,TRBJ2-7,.,CASSVGGDEQYF,TGTGCCAGCAGCGTAGGAGGGGACGAGCAGTACTTC
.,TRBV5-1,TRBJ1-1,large,CASSLAGVGAAFF,TGCGCCAGCAGCTTGGCAGGGGTGGGGGCAGCTTTCTTT
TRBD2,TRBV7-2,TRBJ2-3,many,CASHPGRAARGDTQYF,TGTGCCAGCCACCCCGGGAGGGCGGCGCGGGGGGATACGCAGTATTTT
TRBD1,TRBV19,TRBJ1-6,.,CASTPGQVPRSPLHF,TGTGCCAGTACCCCAGGACAGGTCCCCCGTTCACCCCTCCACTTT
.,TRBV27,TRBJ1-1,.,CASSFARGATEAFF,TGTGCCAGCAGTTTTGCTCGCGGGGCCACTGAAGCTTTCTTT
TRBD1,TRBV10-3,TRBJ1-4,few,CAISETRQGAFATNEKLFF,TGTGCCATCAGTGAGACCCGACAGGGGGCTTTCGCAACTAATGAAAAACTGTTTTTT
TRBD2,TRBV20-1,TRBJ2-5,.,CSANPLTSMREIQYF,TGCAGTGCTAACCCTCTGACTAGCATGAGAGAGATCCAGTACTTC
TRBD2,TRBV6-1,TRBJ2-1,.,CASGRSGEGNEQLF,TGTGCCAGCGGTAGATCGGGGGAGGGCAATGAGCAGCTCTTC
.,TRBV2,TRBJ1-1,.,CASSDGGGAFF,TGTGCCAGCAGTGATGGGGGGGGAGCTTTCTTT
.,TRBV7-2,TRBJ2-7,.,CASSLMGEQYF,TGTGCCAGCAGCCTAATGGGGGAGCAGTACTTC
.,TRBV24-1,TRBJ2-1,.,CATSEDLNEQFF,TGTGCCACCAGTGAGGACCTCAATGAGCAGTTCTTC
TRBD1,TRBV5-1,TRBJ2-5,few,CASSLDGQERETQYF,TGCGCCAGCAGCTTGGACGGACAGGAGCGTGAGACCCAGTACTTC
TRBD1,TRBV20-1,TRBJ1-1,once,CSASARDRYEDTEAFF,TGCAGTGCTAGTGCCCGGGACAGGTATGAGGACACTGAAGCTTTCTTT
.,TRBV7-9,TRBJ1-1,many,CASSLGTANTEAFF,TGTGCCAGCAGCTTAGGGACAGCGAACACTGAAGCTTTCTTT
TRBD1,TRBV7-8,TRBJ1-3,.,CASSLETGQSLSGNTIYF,TGTGCCAGCAGCTTAGAAACGGGACAGAGCCTCTCTGGAAACACCATATATTTT
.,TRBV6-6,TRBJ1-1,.,CASSEAMTANTEAFF,TGTGCCAGCAGTGAAGCAATGACGGCGAACACTGAAGCTTTCTTT
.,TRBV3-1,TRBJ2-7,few,CASSQDDSGDGPYEQYF,TGTGCCAGCAGCCAGGACGATTCAGGGGATGGGCCCTACGAGCAGTACTTC
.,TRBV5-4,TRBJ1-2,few,CASSWTSGQSYGYTF,TGTGCCAGCAGCTGGACGTCTGGACAGAGCTATGGCTACACCTTC
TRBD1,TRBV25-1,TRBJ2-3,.,CASSQFPGQDLDTQYF,TGTGCCAGCAGTCAATTTCCGGGACAGGACTTAGATACGCAGTATTTT
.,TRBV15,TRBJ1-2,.,CATSRLRDKDGYTF,TGTGCCACCAGCAGACTCCGGGACAAGGATGGCTACACCTTC
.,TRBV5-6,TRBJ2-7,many,CASRIRLGRSYEQYF,TGTGCCAGCAGAATACGACTAGGCCGATCCTACGAGCAGTACTTC
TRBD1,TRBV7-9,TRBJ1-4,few,CASSPQGRNDKLFF,TGTGCCAGCAGCCCACAGGGGCGTAATGACAAACTGTTTTTT
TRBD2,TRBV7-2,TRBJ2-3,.,CASSQEPSGTMSQYF,TGCGCCAGCAGCCAAGAGCCTAGCGGGACTATGTCGCAGTATTTT
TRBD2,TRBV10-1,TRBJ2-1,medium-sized,CASSESMGSGRMQFF,TGCGCCAGCAGTGAGTCTATGGGTAGCGGGAGGATGCAGTTCTTC
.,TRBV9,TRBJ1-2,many,CASSLSLDGPANYGYTF,TGTGCCAGCAGCCTTAGTCTAGACGGACCAGCTAACTATGGCTACACCTTC
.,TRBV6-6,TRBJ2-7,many,CASRTGRGAYEQYF,TGTGCCAGCAGGACGGGCAGGGGCGCCTACGAGCAGTACTTC
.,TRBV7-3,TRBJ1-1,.,CASSLSGGGAEAFF,TGTGCCAGCAGCTTATCGGGGGGGGGGGCTGAAGCTTTCTTT
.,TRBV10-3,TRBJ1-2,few,CAIRFDGNSYYGYTF,TGTGCCATCCGATTCGACGGGAATTCTTATTATGGCTACACCTTC
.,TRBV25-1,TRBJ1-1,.,CASRFLGWGFF,TGTGCCAGCAGATTCCTTGGGTGGGGTTTCTTT
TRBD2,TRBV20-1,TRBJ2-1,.,CSAGERTSGGNNEQFF,TGCAGTGCTGGCGAGAGGACTAGCGGGGGGAACAATGAGCAGTTCTTC
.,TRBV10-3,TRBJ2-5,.,CAMGGGTETQYF,TGTGCCATGGGGGGGGGCACAGAGACCCAGTACTTC
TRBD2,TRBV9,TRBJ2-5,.,CASSVVSGSMETQYF,TGTGCCAGCAGCGTAGTCAGCGGGAGCATGGAGACCCAGTACTTC
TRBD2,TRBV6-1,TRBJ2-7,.,CASSPSLAGVHEQHF,TGTGCCAGCAGTCCCTCACTAGCGGGTGTCCACGAGCAGCACTTC
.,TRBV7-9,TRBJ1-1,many,CAGQRNTEAFF,TGTGCCGGACAGAGGAACACTGAAGCTTTCTTT
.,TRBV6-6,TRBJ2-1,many,CASSYSSGYEQFF,TGTGCCAGCAGTTACTCGAGTGGGTATGAGCAGTTCTTC
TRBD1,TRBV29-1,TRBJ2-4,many,CSVVGQGDYIQYF,TGCAGCGTTGTTGGACAGGGGGATTACATTCAGTACTTC
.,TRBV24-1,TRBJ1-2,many,CATSDRSVPGYTF,TGTGCCACCAGTGATAGATCAGTACCTGGCTACACCTTC
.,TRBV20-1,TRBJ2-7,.,CSARDRPGRLNYEQYF,TGCAGTGCTAGAGATAGGCCGGGGAGGCTGAACTACGAGCAGTACTTC
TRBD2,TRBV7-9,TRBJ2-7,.,CASSWGGRAYEQYF,TGTGCCAGCAGCTGGGGAGGGAGAGCCTACGAGCAGTACTTC
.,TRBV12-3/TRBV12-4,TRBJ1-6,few,CASGAPLHF,TGTGCCAGCGGCGCCCCCCTCCACTTT
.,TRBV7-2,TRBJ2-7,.,CASSLAAGDEQYF,TGTGCCAGCAGCTTAGCCGCAGGGGACGAGCAGTACTTC
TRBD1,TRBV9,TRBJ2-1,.,CASSVGGQGKYNEQFF,TGTGCCAGCAGCGTAGGGGGACAGGGAAAATACAATGAGCAGTTCTTC
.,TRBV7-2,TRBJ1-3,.,CASSAQGGNTIYF,TGTGCCAGCAGCGCTCAGGGTGGAAACACCATATATTTT